This T cell receptor (beta chain) was recovered during a study of T-cell memory formation after mild COVID-19. Study-wide results and caveats: Some clones that responded were present in memory (sampled pre-infection), which suggests cross-reactive memory joined. CD4+ clones that contracted lay mainly in CM and EM; CD8+ ones lay in EMRA. A balance of CD4 and CD8 characterized clones contracting day 15 to 85, whereas later expanders leaned CD4+.

This clonotype was picked up one time. Antigen unknown. CDR3 length: 15 amino acids. V gave up 0 bases and J gave up 2 bases, with 12 bases separating them. Per the germline V gene, CDR1 is DFQATT and CDR2 is SNEGSKA (reference sequence). Sample barcodes and UMIs were carried by the TCR alpha and TCR beta cDNA libraries that 5'RACE generated with constant-segment primers. TCRdb reanalysed the 5' RACE reads using MiXCR and keeps one entry per CDR3 protein. The top ten hold about a fifth of the sample, which has some 320,000 distinct CDR3 sequences, roughly 15% seen once. The clonotype originates from a man younger than 35 who had mild COVID-19 (a few samples of this study predate the infection). Cell type and time point are not known. The sequencing input was PBMCs or a T cell subset sorted from them (not recorded which). The chain recombines TRBV20-1 with TRBJ2-3, with TRBD1 as a possible D gene (5 bases). DNA for the CDR3: TGCAGTGCTAGAGATCAGGGTCATAACACAGATACGCAGTATTTT. Translation gives CSARDQGHNTDTQYF.